Below, 17 T cell receptor beta chains from the same sample are listed, as sequenced in a study of shared clonotypes between healthy human individuals. Profiling relied on immunoSEQ multiplex PCR, and the TCRdb table lists in-frame clones only, not all of them. The table has hundreds of thousands of clones, under 80% seen once. What was sequenced was memory CD4+ T cells sorted from blood. Subset in this sample: CD45RA-negative fraction. The origin of the receptors is a man younger than 40 in good health.

This chain uses TRBV5-6 with TRBJ1-2; no clear D. The CDR3 sequence is 14 residues long. The V gene's germline CDR1 is SGHDT and CDR2 YYEEEE. Trimming removed 4 bases from V and 2 bases from J, with 12 bases in between. CDR3 bases: TGTGCCAGCAGCCCCATGGCCGGGAACTATGGCTACACCTTC. Protein: CASSPMAGNYGYTF.

The chain combines TRBV13 with TRBJ2-1; no clear D gene. V lost 4 bases and J lost 8, with 6 bases in between. CDR1 is PRHDT, CDR2 FYEKMQ, per germline (reference sequence). The CDR3 contains 11 residues. The CDR3 loop reads CASSSVDEQFF. CDR3 nucleotide sequence: TGTGCCAGCAGCTCCGTGGATGAGCAGTTCTTC.

J is TRBJ2-2 and V is TRBV14; 9 bases fit TRBD1. Trimming at V came to 5 bases and at J to 13 bases, leaving 14 bases not matched to a gene. The CDR3 contains 15 residues. Germline-derived CDR1 and CDR2 are SGHDN and FVKESK. CDR3 nucleotide sequence: TGTGCCAGCAGCGTCGGAACAGGGGGCGGTGTAAGGCTGTTTTTT. Translating it yields CASSVGTGGGVRLFF.

This chain uses TRBV19 with TRBJ2-1; 8 bases line up with TRBD2. This CDR3 comprises 16 residues. After removal of 0 bases from V and 4 bases from J, the junction contained 5 bases not matched to a gene. Per the germline V gene, CDR1 is LNHDA and CDR2 is SQIVND (reference sequence). This chain's CDR3 is CASSIDFREGYNEQFF. CDR3 sequence (DNA): TGTGCCAGTAGTATAGATTTCCGGGAGGGATACAATGAGCAGTTCTTC.

V and J are TRBV7-9 and TRBJ2-5, with a weak D call TRBD2 (5 bases). Trimming pared 8 bases from V and 2 bases from J, leaving 15 bases between. Germline V gene data show CDR1 as SEHNR and CDR2 as FQNEAQ (reference sequence). CDR3 size: 14 residues. The CDR3 spells CASRRSSGQETQYF. In DNA form, the CDR3 reads TGTGCCAGCCGCCGTTCGTCGGGGCAAGAGACCCAGTACTTC.

The V and J genes are TRBV7-8 and TRBJ2-2; D remains ambiguous. Trimming removed 3 bases at V and 2 bases at J, with 4 bases between. Germline CDR1 and CDR2: SGHVS and FQNEAQ. This CDR3 contains 13 residues. The CDR3 region is CASSFLNTGELFF. Here the CDR3 DNA reads TGTGCCAGCAGCTTTTTAAACACCGGGGAGCTGTTTTTT.

The chain is built from TRBV7-2 and TRBJ2-7; 9 positions agree with TRBD1. The CDR3 loop spans 14 amino acids. Germline lookup yields CDR1 SGHTA and CDR2 FQGNSA. V shed 6 bases and J 2 bases; nucleotides not matched to a gene: 5. The CDR3, as DNA: TGTGCCAGCAGACCCGGGACAGGGACCTACGAGCAGTACTTC. Amino acid sequence: CASRPGTGTYEQYF.

The chain has TRBV4-1 and TRBJ2-7, with TRBD2 matching over 7 bases. The CDR3 extends over 16 amino acids. The germline V gene encodes CDR1 MGHRA and CDR2 YSYEKL. Trimming at V came to 0 bases and at J to 5 bases, leaving 10 bases not matched to a gene. CDR3 loop: CASSQEKGAGSHEQYF. The CDR3, as DNA: TGCGCCAGCAGCCAAGAGAAGGGAGCGGGAAGCCACGAGCAGTACTTC.

Concerning this clone itself: Other DNA sequences in the same sample also yield this CDR3. J is TRBJ2-7 and V is TRBV30; D call uncertain. The ends were cut back, 3 bases at V and 3 bases at J, with 6 bases in the middle. The V gene's germline CDR1 is GTSNPN and CDR2 SVGIG (reference sequence). The CDR3 is made up of 11 amino acids. Here the CDR3 reads CAWSFNYEQYF. The CDR3 DNA is TGTGCCTGGAGCTTCAACTACGAGCAGTACTTC.

The chain recombines TRBV7-8 with TRBJ2-3; D not certain. The CDR3 is 13 residues long. The germline V and J ends were trimmed by 5 bases and 0 bases, with 6 bases remaining between them. Germline V gives CDR1 SGHVS, CDR2 FQNEAQ. The CDR3 sequence is CASSIQSTDTQYF. For the CDR3, the DNA is TGTGCCAGCAGCATACAGAGCACAGATACGCAGTATTTT. Combining the CDR3 with reference TRBV7-8 and TRBJ2-3 gives the whole variable domain GAGVSQSPRYKVAKRGQDVALRCDPISGHVSLFWYQQALGQGPEFLTYFQNEAQLDKSGLPSDRFFAERPEGSVSTLKIQRTQQEDSAVYLCASSIQSTDTQYFGPGTRLTVL.

The chain links TRBV5-1 to TRBJ2-5; 8 bases map to TRBD2. This CDR3 contains 18 residues. Germline V gives CDR1 SGHRS, CDR2 YFSETQ. V lost 1 base, J lost 2 bases, and 13 bases stayed unmatched. CDR3 protein: CASSLSPGGSGVQETQYF. CDR3 coding DNA: TGCGCCAGCAGCTTGAGCCCCGGGGGTAGCGGGGTACAAGAGACCCAGTACTTC.

This chain uses TRBV29-1 with TRBJ2-3, with D possibly being TRBD1 or TRBD2 (6 bases each). From germline, CDR1 is SQVTM and CDR2 ANQGSEA. V shed 3 bases and J shed 9 bases, with 16 bases lying between them. The CDR3 loop spans 13 amino acids. CDR3 in amino acids: CSVDAEGVKTQYF. CDR3 DNA sequence: TGCAGCGTTGATGCGGAGGGGGTGAAAACGCAGTATTTT.

The V and J genes are TRBV29-1 and TRBJ2-1; 10 bases align to TRBD2. CDR1 and CDR2 (germline): SQVTM, ANQGSEA. The CDR3 totals 15 residues. V trimming: 4 bases; J trimming: 0 bases; junction bases outside the gene matches: 3. In nucleotides, the CDR3 is TGCAGCGTTGTAGCTAGCGGGAGCTCCTACAATGAGCAGTTCTTC. Its protein product is CSVVASGSSYNEQFF.

V usage is TRBV5-6 and J usage is TRBJ2-7; D is unclear. CDR3 length: 14 residues. Trimming removed 2 bases at V and 4 bases at J, with 13 bases between. Per the germline V gene, CDR1 is SGHDT and CDR2 is YYEEEE. For the CDR3, the DNA is TGTGCCAGCAGCTTAGTTAGTTTGGGTTACGAGCAGTACTTC. It yields the protein CASSLVSLGYEQYF. The whole variable domain, remainder taken from reference TRBV5-6 and TRBJ2-7, is DAGVTQSPTHLIKTRGQQVTLRCSPKSGHDTVSWYQQALGQGPQFIFQYYEEEERQRGNFPDRFSGHQFPNYSSELNVNALLLGDSALYLCASSLVSLGYEQYFGPGTRLTVT.

J is TRBJ1-5 and V is TRBV6-1; 7 bases line up with TRBD1. V was clipped by 6 bases and J by 9 bases; unmatched bases: 14. CDR3 length: 15 amino acids. Germline V CDR1 and CDR2: MNHNS, SASEGT. The CDR3 spells CASSNWDSPNGPQHF. CDR3 nucleotide sequence: TGTGCCAGCAGCAACTGGGACAGTCCGAACGGGCCCCAGCATTTT.

V gene TRBV29-1 combines with J gene TRBJ2-3, with D perhaps TRBD2 (5 bases). Germline V lookup: CDR1 SQVTM, CDR2 ANQGSEA. V was cut by 3 bases and J by 2 bases, with 9 bases left in between. The CDR3 length is 13 residues. The CDR3 DNA is TGCAGCGTTGATGTCGGGAACACAGATACGCAGTATTTT. Translating it yields CSVDVGNTDTQYF.

The chain joins TRBV28 to TRBJ2-3; D not certain. The CDR3 is made up of 12 amino acids. The V gene lost 6 bases and the J gene lost 4 bases, with 8 bases spanning the gap. The germline V gene has CDR1 MDHEN and CDR2 SYDVKM. The CDR3 sequence is CASSGPADTQYF. DNA of the CDR3: TGTGCCAGCAGCGGACCCGCAGATACGCAGTATTTT. Based on the CDR3 plus reference TRBV28 and TRBJ2-3, the full variable domain is DVKVTQSSRYLVKRTGEKVFLECVQDMDHENMFWYRQDPGLGLRLIYFSYDVKMKEKGDIPEGYSVSREKKERFSLILESASTNQTSMYLCASSGPADTQYFGPGTRLTVL.